This T cell receptor beta chain derives from a study of early T cells in non-severe SARS-CoV-2 infection. Whole-study context: Investigators sequenced bulk RNA drawn from unsorted whole blood, and chains remained unpaired.

In this sample, this clonotype turned up many times. Its target is unknown. CDR3 length equals 16 residues. Trimming stripped 0 bases from V and 10 bases from J, with 17 bases between. Germline lookup yields CDR1 SGHNT and CDR2 YYREEE (reference sequence). Findings and limits, study-wide: Anti-spike CD8 responses were favored in VDJdb matching, and private and CD4 specificities were missed.

Unique molecular identifiers were added to individual cDNA molecules. TCRdb reprocessed the 5' RACE reads via MiXCR and lists one record per CDR3 protein. The table lists more than 40,000 distinct CDR3 sequences, less than 8.5% of them singletons. Sequencing input: whole blood. This TCR came from an adult who was a healthcare worker with PCR-confirmed SARS-CoV-2 infection or an uninfected control (not recorded which). The V gene is TRBV5-4, the J gene TRBJ1-6; weak D call: TRBD1 (5 bases). The CDR3 region has the DNA TGTGCCAGCAGCTTGGCGCAGGGAAGTTGGGGATCACCCCTCCACTTT. Encoded protein: CASSLAQGSWGSPLHF.